This T cell receptor (beta chain) was found in a study of identical twins. General observations from the study: The degree of excess twin sharing was weaker in beta out-of-frame sequences.

A universal primer binding site was introduced by template switching. The final cDNA contained unique molecular identifiers. One entry per CDR3 protein, called by TCRdb with MiXCR from the 5' RACE reads. The sample shows 260,000 or so distinct CDR3 sequences, 6.5% to 9% of them seen only once. Many counts were recorded for this clonotype. The antigen is unknown. This CDR3 contains 16 residues. The V and J ends lost 6 bases and 3 bases, in that order; junction bases with no gene match: 6. CDR1 SNHLY and CDR2 FYNNEI come from the germline V gene. All donors comprised healthy Caucasians. These records were also assigned to another study, of yellow fever vaccine responses in identical twins.

The chain uses TRBV2 and TRBJ2-3; 13 bases fit TRBD2. The source of this sequence is a woman between 18 and 29 years old in good health. The specimen sequenced was CD8+ T cells sorted from blood. The CDR3 loop is CASRGTSGTLTDTQYF. CDR3 coding DNA: TGTGCCAGCAGGGGGACTAGCGGGACCTTAACAGATACGCAGTATTTT.